This TCR beta chain was found in a study of blood T cell repertoires in COVID-19 (dated by TCRdb to 2020 to 2021). As for the study more broadly: Samples covering the acute and convalescent phases of COVID-19 were provided by collaborators in the United States, Italy and Spain. The material from the prospective study consisted of cDNA or gDNA derived from T cells, B-cell-depleted T cells, or PBMCs. Subjects who had been exposed to COVID-19, were actively infected with it, or had recovered from it provided the deeply sampled blood TCRbeta repertoires that made up the dataset. The repertoires were released in a freely available public database meant as a resource for research on the immune response to SARS-CoV-2. The samples were drawn from two sources: the first 160 participants of the ongoing ImmuneRACE study, and 1,200 or so subjects contributed by 6 global collaborators. The sample metadata nearly always contained a de-identified subject ID, COVID-19 status, age in years and sex. Where available, HLA class I and class II types were obtained from metadata supplied by the sample provider rather than from assay-based typing. On the study overall, not on this receptor specifically: The quantity of clinical and demographic metadata differed by source and by participant and was supplied without curation.

Details on this clone: Its binding antigen is unknown. Base qualities are missing; no much larger clone stands one base away.

TCRbeta CDR3 regions were amplified from genomic DNA using the immunoSEQ Assay, a bias-controlled multiplex PCR. In the authors' own workflow: The number of nucleated cells in each sample was estimated by amplification of reference gene primers within the assay. Sequence reads were collapsed and filtered to measure the absolute abundance of every unique TCRbeta CDR3 rearrangement. For each sample, productive Simpson clonality was calculated by taking the square root of Simpson's diversity index across productive rearrangements. Not all clones reach the TCRdb copy of this immuneACCESS table, which keeps in-frame sequences only. Checked studies attribute under half of the gap to unresolved V genes and leave the rest unexplained. Clone size and the V and J calls come from that table; the DNA yielded D and trimming. This sample is represented by some 130,000 clones; about 87% of them were singletons. In total, the top ten clones hold 10% of the sample.

CDR1 and CDR2 were assigned from the germline V gene (reference sequence) as LGHDT and YNNKEL. Including the terminal cysteine and phenylalanine, the CDR3 comprises 14 residues. Just CDR3 DNA is preserved here, 42 bases in frame from base 1. At the junction V is shortened by 7 bases and J by 8 bases, with 17 bases in between. The collaborating institutions used their own protocols to collect whole blood in K2EDTA tubes. For TCRbeta analysis, collaborator samples were shipped as frozen whole blood, as isolated PBMCs, or as DNA extracted from either sample type. The sample consisted of peripheral blood. The TCR comes from a man between 45 and 60 years old with acute or convalescent COVID-19. Recombination linked TRBV3-1 (or the pseudogene TRBV3-2) to TRBJ1-4, and the D gene may be TRBD1, 5 bases matching. The bases read TGTGCCAGCAATGAGCGGGGGGGGGAAGAAAAACTGTTTTTT. The translation is CASNERGGEEKLFF.